This T cell receptor (beta chain) came from a study of blood T cell repertoires in COVID-19. Study information: PBMCs, B-cell-depleted T cells, or T cells provided the cDNA or gDNA that made up the material.

Here immunoSEQ multiplex PCR was the method, and the copy in TCRdb shows in-frame clones only, minus some. The table has some 360,000 clones, roughly nine tenths seen once. Germline V gene lookup returns CDR1 KGHSH and CDR2 LQKENI. This CDR3 contains 14 residues. Trimming removed 3 bases at V and 1 base at J, with 8 bases between. The clonotype comes from a woman between 55 and 75 years old with COVID-19, enrolled during active disease. The rearrangement joins TRBV18 to TRBJ2-3; TRBD2 might be the D (6 bases). The specimen sequenced was peripheral blood. The CDR3 DNA is TGTGCCAGCTCACCGGCTAGCGGCACAGATACGCAGTATTTT. Protein: CASSPASGTDTQYF.